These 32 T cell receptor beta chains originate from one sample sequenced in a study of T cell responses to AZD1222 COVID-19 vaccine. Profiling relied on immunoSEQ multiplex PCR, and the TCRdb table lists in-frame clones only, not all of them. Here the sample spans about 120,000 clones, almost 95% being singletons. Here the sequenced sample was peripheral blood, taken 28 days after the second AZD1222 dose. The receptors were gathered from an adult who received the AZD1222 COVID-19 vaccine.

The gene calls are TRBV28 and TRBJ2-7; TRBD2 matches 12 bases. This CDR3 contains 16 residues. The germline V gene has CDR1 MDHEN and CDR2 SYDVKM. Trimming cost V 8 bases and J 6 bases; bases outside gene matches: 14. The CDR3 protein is CASYTSGRPTIFEQYF. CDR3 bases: TGTGCCAGCTACACTAGCGGGAGGCCGACCATTTTCGAGCAGTACTTC.

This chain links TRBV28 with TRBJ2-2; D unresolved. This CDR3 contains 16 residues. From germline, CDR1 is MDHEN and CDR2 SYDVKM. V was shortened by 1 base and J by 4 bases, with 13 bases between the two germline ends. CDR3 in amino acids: CASSLSPGSSTGELFF. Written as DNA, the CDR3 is TGTGCCAGCAGTTTATCCCCAGGTTCCAGCACCGGGGAGCTGTTTTTT.

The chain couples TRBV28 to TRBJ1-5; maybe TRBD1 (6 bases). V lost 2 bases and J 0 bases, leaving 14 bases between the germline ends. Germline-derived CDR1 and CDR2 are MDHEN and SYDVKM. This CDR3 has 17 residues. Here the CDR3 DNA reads TGTGCCAGCAGTTTACTTTTCAGGGGATCTAGCAATCAGCCCCAGCATTTT. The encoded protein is CASSLLFRGSSNQPQHF.

As DNA, the CDR3 is TGTGCCAGCAGCCCCTTCGAATATACTAATGAAAAACTGTTTTTT. Its translation is CASSPFEYTNEKLFF. This chain connects TRBV7-9 to TRBJ1-4; no firm D call. The CDR3 has 15 amino acids. The V and J ends lost 5 bases and 2 bases respectively, with 12 bases between them. Per the germline V gene, CDR1 is SEHNR and CDR2 is FQNEAQ (reference sequence).

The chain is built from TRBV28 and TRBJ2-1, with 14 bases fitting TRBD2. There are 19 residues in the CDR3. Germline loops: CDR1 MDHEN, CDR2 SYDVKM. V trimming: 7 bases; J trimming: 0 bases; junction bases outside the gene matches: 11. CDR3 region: CASIPGTGTSGSSYNEQFF. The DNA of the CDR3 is TGTGCCAGCATACCGGGAACCGGGACTAGCGGGAGCTCCTACAATGAGCAGTTCTTC.

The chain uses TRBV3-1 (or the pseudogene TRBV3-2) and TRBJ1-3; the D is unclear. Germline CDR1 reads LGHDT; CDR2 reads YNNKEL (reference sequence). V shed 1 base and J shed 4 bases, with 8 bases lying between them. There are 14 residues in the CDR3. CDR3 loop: CASSQGGYGNTIYF. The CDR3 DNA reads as TGTGCCAGCAGCCAAGGGGGATACGGAAACACCATATATTTT.

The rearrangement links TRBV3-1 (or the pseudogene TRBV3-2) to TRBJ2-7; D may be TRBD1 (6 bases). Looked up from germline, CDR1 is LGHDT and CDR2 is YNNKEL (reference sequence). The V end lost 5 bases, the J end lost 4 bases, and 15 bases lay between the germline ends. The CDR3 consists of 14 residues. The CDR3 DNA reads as TGTGCCAGCAGCAATGACAGGAGAACTTACGAGCAGTACTTC. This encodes CASSNDRRTYEQYF.

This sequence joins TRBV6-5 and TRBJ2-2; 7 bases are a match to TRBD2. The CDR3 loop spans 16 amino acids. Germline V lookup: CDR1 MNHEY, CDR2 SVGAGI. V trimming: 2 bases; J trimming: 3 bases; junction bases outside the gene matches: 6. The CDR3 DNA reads TGTGCCAGCAGTTACCTGAGCGGGAAGTACACCGGGGAGCTGTTTTTT. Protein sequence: CASSYLSGKYTGELFF.

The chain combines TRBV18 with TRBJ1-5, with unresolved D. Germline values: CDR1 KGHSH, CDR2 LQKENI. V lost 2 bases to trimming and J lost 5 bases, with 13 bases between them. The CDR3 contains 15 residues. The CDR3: CASSPSEGKDQPQHF. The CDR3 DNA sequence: TGTGCCAGCTCACCATCGGAAGGGAAAGATCAGCCCCAGCATTTT.

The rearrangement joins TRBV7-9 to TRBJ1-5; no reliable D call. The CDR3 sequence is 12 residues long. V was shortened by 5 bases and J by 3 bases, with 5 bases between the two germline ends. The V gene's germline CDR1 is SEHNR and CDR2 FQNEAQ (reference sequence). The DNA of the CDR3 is TGTGCCAGCAGCCAGAACAATCAGCCCCAGCATTTT. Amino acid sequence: CASSQNNQPQHF.

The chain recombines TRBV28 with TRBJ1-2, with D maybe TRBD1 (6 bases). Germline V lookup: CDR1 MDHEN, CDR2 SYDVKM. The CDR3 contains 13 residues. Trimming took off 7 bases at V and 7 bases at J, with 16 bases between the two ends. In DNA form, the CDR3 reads TGTGCCAGCACCCTTCAGGGGAATCGTGGCTACACCTTC. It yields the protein CASTLQGNRGYTF.

This CDR3 reads CASSEETGGNYGYTF. The CDR3 coding sequence is TGTGCCAGCAGTGAGGAGACAGGGGGAAACTATGGCTACACCTTC. The rearrangement joins TRBV6-1 to TRBJ1-2; 9 bases map to TRBD1. This CDR3 has 15 amino acids. Trimming cost V 3 bases and J 2 bases; bases outside gene matches: 4. Germline values: CDR1 MNHNS, CDR2 SASEGT.

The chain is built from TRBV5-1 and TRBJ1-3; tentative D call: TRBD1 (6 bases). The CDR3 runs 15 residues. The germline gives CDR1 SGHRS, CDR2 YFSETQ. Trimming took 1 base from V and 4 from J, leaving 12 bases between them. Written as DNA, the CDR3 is TGCGCCAGCAGCTTGACAACAGGGTTAGGAAACACCATATATTTT. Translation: CASSLTTGLGNTIYF.

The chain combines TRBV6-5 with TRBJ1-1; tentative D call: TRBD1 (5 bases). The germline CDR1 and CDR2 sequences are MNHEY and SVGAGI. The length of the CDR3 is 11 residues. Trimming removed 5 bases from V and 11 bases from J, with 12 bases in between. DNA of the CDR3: TGTGCCAGCAGTACTTGGGGGGAGGCTTTCTTT. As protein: CASSTWGEAFF.

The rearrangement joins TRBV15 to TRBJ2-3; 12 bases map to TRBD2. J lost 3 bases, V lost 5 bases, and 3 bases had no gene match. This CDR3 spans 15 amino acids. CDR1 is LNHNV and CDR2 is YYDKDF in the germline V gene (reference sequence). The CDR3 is CATSRLAGATDTQYF. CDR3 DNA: TGTGCCACCAGCCGACTAGCGGGAGCGACAGATACGCAGTATTTT.

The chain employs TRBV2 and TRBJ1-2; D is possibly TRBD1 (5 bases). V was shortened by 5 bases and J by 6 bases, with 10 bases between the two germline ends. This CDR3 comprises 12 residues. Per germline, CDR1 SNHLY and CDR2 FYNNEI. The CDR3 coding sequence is TGTGCCAGCAGTTCGGGGGTTGATGGCTACACCTTC. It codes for CASSSGVDGYTF.

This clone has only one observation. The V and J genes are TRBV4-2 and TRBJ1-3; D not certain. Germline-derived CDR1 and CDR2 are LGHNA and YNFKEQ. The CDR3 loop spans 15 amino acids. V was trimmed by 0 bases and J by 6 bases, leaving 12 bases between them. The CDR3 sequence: CASSQDKHISNTIYF. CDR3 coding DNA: TGTGCCAGCAGCCAAGATAAGCATATTTCAAACACCATATATTTT.

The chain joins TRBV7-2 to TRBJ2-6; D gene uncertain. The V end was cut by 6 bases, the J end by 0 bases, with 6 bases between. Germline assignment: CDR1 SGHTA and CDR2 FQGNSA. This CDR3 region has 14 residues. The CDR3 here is CASRRDSGANVLTF. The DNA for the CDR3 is TGTGCCAGCAGGAGAGACTCTGGGGCCAACGTCCTGACTTTC.

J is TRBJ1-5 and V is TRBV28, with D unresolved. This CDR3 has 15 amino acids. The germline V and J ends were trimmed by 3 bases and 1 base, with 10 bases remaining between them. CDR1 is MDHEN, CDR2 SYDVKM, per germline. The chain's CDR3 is CASSLGTISNQPQHF. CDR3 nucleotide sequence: TGTGCCAGCAGTTTGGGAACCATAAGCAATCAGCCCCAGCATTTT.

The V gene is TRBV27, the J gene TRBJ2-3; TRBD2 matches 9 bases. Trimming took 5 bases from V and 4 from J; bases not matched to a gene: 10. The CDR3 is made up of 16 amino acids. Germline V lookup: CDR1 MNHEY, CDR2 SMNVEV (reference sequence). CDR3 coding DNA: TGTGCCAGCAGTCCCCAGCTAGCGGGACATTCAGATACGCAGTATTTT. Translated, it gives CASSPQLAGHSDTQYF.

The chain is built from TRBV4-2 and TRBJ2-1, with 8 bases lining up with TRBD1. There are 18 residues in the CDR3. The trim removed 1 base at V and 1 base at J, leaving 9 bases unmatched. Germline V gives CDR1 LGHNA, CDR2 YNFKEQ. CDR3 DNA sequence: TGTGCCAGCAGCCAAGTTTCTGGCCAGGGGGCTTCCTACAATGAGCAGTTCTTC. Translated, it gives CASSQVSGQGASYNEQFF.

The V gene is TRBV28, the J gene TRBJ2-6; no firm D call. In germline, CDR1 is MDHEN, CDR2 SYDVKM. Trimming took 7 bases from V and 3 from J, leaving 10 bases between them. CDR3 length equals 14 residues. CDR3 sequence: CASNPLVGANVLTF. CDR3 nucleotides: TGTGCCAGCAACCCTTTGGTTGGGGCCAACGTCCTGACTTTC.

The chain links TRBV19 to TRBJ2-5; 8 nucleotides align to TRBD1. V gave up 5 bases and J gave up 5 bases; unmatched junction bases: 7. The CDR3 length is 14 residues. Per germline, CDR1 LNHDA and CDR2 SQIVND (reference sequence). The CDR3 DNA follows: TGTGCCAGTAGTCCCCGGACAGGGTTGGAGACCCAGTACTTC. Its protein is CASSPRTGLETQYF.

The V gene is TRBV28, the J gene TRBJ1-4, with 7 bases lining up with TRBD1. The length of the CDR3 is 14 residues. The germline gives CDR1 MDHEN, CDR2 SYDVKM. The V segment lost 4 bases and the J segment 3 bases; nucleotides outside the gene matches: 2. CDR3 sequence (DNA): TGTGCCAGCAGTTCAGGGGGTTCTAATGAAAAACTGTTTTTT. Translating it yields CASSSGGSNEKLFF. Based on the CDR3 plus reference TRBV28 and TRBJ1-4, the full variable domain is DVKVTQSSRYLVKRTGEKVFLECVQDMDHENMFWYRQDPGLGLRLIYFSYDVKMKEKGDIPEGYSVSREKKERFSLILESASTNQTSMYLCASSSGGSNEKLFFGSGTQLSVL.

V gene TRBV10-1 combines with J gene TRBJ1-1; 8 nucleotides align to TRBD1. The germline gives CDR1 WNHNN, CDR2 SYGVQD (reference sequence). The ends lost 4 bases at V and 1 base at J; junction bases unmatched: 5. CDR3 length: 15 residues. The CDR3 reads CASSGTGKQNTEAFF. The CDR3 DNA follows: TGCGCCAGCAGTGGGACAGGGAAACAGAACACTGAAGCTTTCTTT.

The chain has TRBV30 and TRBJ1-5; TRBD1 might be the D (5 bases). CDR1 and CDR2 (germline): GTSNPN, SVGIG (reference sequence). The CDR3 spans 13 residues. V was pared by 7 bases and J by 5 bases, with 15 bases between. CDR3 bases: TGTGCCTCTGGGGAGACAGTTCATCAGCCCCAGCATTTT. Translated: CASGETVHQPQHF. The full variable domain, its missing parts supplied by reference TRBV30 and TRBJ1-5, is SQTIHQWPATLVQPVGSPLSLECTVEGTSNPNLYWYRQAAGRGLQLLFYSVGIGQISSEVPQNLSASRPQDRQFILSSKKLLLSDSGFYLCASGETVHQPQHFGDGTRLSIL.

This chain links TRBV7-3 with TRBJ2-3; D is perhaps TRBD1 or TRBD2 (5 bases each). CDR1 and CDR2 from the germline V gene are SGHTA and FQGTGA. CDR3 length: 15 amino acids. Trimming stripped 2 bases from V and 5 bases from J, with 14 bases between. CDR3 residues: CASSLLGTREDTQYF. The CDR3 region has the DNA TGTGCCAGCAGCTTACTCGGGACCAGGGAAGATACGCAGTATTTT. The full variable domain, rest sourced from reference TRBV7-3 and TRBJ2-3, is GAGVSQTPSNKVTEKGKYVELRCDPISGHTALYWYRQSLGQGPEFLIYFQGTGAADDSGLPNDRFFAVRPEGSVSTLKIQRTERGDSAVYLCASSLLGTREDTQYFGPGTRLTVL.

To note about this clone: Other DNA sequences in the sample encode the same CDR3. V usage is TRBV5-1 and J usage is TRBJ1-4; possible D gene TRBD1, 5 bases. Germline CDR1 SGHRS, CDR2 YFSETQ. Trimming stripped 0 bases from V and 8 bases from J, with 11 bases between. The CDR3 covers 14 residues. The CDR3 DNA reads TGCGCCAGCAGCTTGGCCGGCGGGGGAGAAAAACTGTTTTTT. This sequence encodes CASSLAGGGEKLFF.

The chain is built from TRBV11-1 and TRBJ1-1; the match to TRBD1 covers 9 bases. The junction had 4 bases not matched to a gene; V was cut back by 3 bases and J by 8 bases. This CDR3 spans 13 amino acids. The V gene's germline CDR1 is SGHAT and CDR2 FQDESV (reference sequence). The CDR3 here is CASSFTGGWEAFF. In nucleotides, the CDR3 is TGTGCCAGCAGCTTTACAGGGGGCTGGGAAGCTTTCTTT.

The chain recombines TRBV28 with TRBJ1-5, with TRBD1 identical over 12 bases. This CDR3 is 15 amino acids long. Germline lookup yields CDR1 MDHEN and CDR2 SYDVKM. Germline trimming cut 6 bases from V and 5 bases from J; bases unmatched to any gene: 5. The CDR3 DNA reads TGTGCCAGCAGCACCGGGACAGGGGGCGATCAGCCCCAGCATTTT. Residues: CASSTGTGGDQPQHF.

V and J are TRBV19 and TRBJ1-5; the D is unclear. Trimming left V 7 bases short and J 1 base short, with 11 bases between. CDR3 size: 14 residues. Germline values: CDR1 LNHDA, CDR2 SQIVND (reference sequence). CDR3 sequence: CASTLSMSNQPQHF. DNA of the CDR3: TGTGCCAGTACCCTAAGCATGAGCAATCAGCCCCAGCATTTT. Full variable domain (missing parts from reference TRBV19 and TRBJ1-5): DGGITQSPKYLFRKEGQNVTLSCEQNLNHDAMYWYRQDPGQGLRLIYYSQIVNDFQKGDIAEGYSVSREKKESFPLTVTSAQKNPTAFYLCASTLSMSNQPQHFGDGTRLSIL.

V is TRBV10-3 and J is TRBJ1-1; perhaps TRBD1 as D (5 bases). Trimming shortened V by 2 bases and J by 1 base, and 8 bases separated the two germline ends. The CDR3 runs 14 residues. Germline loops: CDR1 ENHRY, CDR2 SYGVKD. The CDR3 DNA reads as TGTGCCATCAGTGAGCAGCAGGGGAACACTGAAGCTTTCTTT. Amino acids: CAISEQQGNTEAFF.